This T cell receptor (beta chain) was documented in a study of cytomegalovirus exposure and HLA in healthy donors. This PCR relied on a set of 60 Vbeta primers and 13 Jbeta primers. Using immunoSEQ multiplex PCR, the repertoire was profiled, and TCRdb retains in-frame clones only, with some absent. The data show 100,000 to 150,000 clones, with over 75% seen just once and 1.5% to 2% held by the top ten. The V gene's germline CDR1 is MGHRA and CDR2 YSYEKL. This CDR3 is 15 amino acids long. V lost 5 bases, J lost 4 bases, and 15 bases lay in between. This TCR came from a boy between 10 and 17 years old in good health and CMV-seronegative. V and J are TRBV4-1 and TRBJ2-1, with D tentatively TRBD1 (7 bases). Sequencing input: PBMCs. The CDR3 sequence: CASSAAGTVYNEQFF. CDR3 nucleotides: TGCGCCAGCAGCGCGGCGGGGACAGTATACAATGAGCAGTTCTTC.